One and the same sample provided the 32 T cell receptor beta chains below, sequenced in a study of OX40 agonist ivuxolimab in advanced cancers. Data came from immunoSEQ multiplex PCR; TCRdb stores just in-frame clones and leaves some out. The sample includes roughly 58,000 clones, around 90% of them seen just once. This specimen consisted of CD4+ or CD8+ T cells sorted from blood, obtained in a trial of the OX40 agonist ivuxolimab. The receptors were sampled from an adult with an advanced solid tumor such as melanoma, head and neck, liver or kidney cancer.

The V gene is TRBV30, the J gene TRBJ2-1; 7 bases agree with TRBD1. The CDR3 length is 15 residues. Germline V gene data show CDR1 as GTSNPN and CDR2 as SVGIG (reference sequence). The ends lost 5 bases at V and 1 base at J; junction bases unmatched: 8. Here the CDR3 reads CAWGRDSESYNEQFF. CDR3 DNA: TGTGCCTGGGGACGGGACAGTGAATCCTACAATGAGCAGTTCTTC.

CDR3 protein: CASRQGGSNQPQHF. The DNA of the CDR3 is TGTGCCAGCAGACAGGGGGGTTCCAATCAGCCCCAGCATTTT. The V call is TRBV28, the J call TRBJ1-5; 8 bases match TRBD1. This CDR3 contains 14 residues. The trim removed 6 bases at V and 3 bases at J, leaving 4 bases unmatched. From germline, CDR1 is MDHEN and CDR2 SYDVKM.

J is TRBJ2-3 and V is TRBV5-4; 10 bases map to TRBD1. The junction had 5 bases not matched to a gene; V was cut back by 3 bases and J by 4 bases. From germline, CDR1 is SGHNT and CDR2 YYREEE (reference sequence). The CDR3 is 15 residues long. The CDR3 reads CASSWGQGKADTQYF. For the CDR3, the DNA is TGTGCCAGCAGCTGGGGACAGGGGAAAGCAGATACGCAGTATTTT.

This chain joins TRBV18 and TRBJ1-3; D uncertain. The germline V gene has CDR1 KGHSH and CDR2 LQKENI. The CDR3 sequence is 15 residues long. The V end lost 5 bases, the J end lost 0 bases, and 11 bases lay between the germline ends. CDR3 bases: TGTGCCAGCTCAAGCGCAGGCAACTCTGGAAACACCATATATTTT. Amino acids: CASSSAGNSGNTIYF.

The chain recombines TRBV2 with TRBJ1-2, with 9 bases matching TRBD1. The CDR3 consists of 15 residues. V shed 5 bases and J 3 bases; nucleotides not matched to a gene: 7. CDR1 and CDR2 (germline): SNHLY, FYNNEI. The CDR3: CASSPRDRDYYGYTF. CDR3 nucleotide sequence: TGTGCCAGCAGTCCCCGGGACAGGGATTACTATGGCTACACCTTC.

The CDR3: CATSREGLAGGLETQYF. The CDR3 nucleotides are TGTGCCACCAGCAGAGAGGGGCTAGCGGGAGGGTTGGAGACCCAGTACTTC. The chain is built from TRBV15 and TRBJ2-5; 12 bases are a match to TRBD2. The germline CDR1 and CDR2 sequences are LNHNV and YYDKDF (reference sequence). The CDR3 spans 17 residues. Trimming took 0 bases from V and 5 from J; bases not matched to a gene: 7.

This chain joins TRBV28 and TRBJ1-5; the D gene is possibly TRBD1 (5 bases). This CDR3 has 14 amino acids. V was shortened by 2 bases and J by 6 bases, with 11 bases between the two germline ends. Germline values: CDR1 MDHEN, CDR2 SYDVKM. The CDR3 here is CASSLGHGSQPQHF. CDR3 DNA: TGTGCCAGCAGTTTAGGACACGGCAGTCAGCCCCAGCATTTT. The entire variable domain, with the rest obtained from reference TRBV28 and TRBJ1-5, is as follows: DVKVTQSSRYLVKRTGEKVFLECVQDMDHENMFWYRQDPGLGLRLIYFSYDVKMKEKGDIPEGYSVSREKKERFSLILESASTNQTSMYLCASSLGHGSQPQHFGDGTRLSIL.

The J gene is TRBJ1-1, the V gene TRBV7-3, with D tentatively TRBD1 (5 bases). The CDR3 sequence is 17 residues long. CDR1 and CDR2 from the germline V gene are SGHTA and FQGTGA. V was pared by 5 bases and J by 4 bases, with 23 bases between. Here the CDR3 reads CASSRGGAGRGSTEAFF. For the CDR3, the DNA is TGTGCCAGCAGCAGAGGCGGGGCAGGGCGGGGGAGCACTGAAGCTTTCTTT.

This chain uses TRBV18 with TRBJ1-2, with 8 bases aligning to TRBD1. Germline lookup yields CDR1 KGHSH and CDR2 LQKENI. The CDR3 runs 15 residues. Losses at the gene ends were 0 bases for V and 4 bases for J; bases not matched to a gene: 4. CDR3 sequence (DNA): TGTGCCAGCTCACCACCGGGACAGGTGGGCTATGGCTACACCTTC. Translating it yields CASSPPGQVGYGYTF.

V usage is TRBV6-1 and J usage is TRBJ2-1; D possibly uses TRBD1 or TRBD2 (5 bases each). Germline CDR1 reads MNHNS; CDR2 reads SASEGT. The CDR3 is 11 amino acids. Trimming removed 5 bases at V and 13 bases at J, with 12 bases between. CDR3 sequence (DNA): TGTGCCAGCAGTTCCGGGGCTGTCCAGTTCTTC. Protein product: CASSSGAVQFF.

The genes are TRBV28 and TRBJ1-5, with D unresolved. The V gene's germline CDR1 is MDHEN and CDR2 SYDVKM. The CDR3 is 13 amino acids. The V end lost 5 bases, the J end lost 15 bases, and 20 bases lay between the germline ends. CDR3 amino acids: CASSPRPRDRWHF. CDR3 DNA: TGTGCCAGCAGTCCCCGCCCCCGAGATCGTTGGCATTTT.

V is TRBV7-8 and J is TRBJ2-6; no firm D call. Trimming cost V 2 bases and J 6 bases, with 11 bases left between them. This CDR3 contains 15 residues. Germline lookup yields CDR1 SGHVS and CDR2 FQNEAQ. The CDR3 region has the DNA TGTGCCAGCAGCTTACGTGGAACTGAGGCCAACGTCCTGACTTTC. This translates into CASSLRGTEANVLTF.

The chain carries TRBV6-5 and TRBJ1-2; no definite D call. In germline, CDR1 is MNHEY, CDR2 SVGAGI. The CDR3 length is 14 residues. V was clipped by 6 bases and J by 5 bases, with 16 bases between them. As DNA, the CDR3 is TGTGCCAGCAGATTAACAGCTTCTGCATATGGCTACACCTTC. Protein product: CASRLTASAYGYTF.

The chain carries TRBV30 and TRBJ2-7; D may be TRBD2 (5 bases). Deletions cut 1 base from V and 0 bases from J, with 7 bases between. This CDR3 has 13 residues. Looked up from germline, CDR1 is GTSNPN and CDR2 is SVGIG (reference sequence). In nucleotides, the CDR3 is TGTGCCTGGAGTGGCGCGGGCTCCTACGAGCAGTACTTC. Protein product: CAWSGAGSYEQYF.

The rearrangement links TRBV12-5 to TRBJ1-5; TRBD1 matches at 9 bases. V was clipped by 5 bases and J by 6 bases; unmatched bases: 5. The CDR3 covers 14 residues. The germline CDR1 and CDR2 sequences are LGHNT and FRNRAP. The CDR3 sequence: CASGAGQGSQPQHF. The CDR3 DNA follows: TGTGCTAGTGGTGCGGGACAGGGAAGTCAGCCCCAGCATTTT.

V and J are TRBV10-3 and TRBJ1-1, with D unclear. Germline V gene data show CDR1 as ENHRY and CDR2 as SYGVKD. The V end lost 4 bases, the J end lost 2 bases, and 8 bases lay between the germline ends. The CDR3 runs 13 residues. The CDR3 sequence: CAISGGSNTEAFF. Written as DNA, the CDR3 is TGTGCCATCAGTGGTGGCAGCAACACTGAAGCTTTCTTT.

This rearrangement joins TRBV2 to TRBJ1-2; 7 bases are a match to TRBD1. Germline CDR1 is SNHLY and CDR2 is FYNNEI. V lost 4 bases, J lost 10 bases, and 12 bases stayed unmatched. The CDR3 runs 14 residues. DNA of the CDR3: TGTGCCAGCAGTGGGGAGGGGGCGCCCCCACTCTACACCTTC. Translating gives CASSGEGAPPLYTF.

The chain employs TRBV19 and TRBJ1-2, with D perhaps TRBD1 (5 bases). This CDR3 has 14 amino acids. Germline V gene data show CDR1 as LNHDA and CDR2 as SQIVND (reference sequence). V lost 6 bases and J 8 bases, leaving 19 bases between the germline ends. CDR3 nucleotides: TGTGCCAGTAGGGACAACGTGGGCGCGGAGGGCTACACCTTC. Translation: CASRDNVGAEGYTF.

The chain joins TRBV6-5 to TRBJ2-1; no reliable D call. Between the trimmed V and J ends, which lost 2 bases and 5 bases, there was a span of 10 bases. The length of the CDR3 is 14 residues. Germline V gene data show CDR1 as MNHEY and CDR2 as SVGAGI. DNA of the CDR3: TGTGCCAGCAGTTACCTAAAGGCCGACAATGAGCAGTTCTTC. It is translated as CASSYLKADNEQFF.

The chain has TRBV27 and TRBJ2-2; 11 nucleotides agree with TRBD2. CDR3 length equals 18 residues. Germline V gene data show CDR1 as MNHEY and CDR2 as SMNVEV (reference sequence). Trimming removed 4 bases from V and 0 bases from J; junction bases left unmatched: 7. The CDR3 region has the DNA TGTGCCAGCAGTTCAATACCGGGACTAGCGGCGAACACCGGGGAGCTGTTTTTT. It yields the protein CASSSIPGLAANTGELFF.

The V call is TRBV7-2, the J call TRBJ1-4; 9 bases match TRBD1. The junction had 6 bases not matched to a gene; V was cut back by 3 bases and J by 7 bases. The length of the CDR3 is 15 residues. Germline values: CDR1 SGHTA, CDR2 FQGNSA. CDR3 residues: CASSFDGQGFEKLFF. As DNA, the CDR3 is TGTGCCAGCAGCTTTGACGGACAGGGGTTTGAAAAACTGTTTTTT.

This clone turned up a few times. The CDR3 DNA is TGCGCCAGCAGCCTGGACCCCACCGGGGAGCTGTTTTTT. This encodes CASSLDPTGELFF. J is TRBJ2-2 and V is TRBV4-1; D is undetermined. This CDR3 is built from 13 residues. CDR1 and CDR2 (germline): MGHRA, YSYEKL. V dropped 4 bases and J dropped 4 bases, with 7 bases sitting between them.

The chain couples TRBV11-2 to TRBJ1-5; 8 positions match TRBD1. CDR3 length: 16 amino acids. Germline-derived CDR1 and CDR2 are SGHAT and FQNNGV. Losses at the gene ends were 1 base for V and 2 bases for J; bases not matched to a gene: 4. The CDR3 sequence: CASSLGVTGGNQPQHF. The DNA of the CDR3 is TGTGCCAGCAGCTTAGGAGTGACAGGGGGCAATCAGCCCCAGCATTTT.

The DNA for the CDR3 is TGTGCCAGTATCGGTATGGGCACTGAAGCTTTCTTT. Its protein product is CASIGMGTEAFF. The chain employs TRBV19 and TRBJ1-1; D is ambiguous. This CDR3 has 12 amino acids. The V end lost 7 bases, the J end lost 4 bases, and 10 bases lay between the germline ends. Looked up from germline, CDR1 is LNHDA and CDR2 is SQIVND (reference sequence).

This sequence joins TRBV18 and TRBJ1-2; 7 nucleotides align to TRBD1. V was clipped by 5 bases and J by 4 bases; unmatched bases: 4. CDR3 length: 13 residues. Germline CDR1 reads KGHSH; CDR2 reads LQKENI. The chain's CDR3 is CASSIDRAYGYTF. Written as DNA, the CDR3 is TGTGCCAGCTCAATCGACAGGGCCTATGGCTACACCTTC. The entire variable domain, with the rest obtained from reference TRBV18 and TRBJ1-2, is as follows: NAGVMQNPRHLVRRRGQEARLRCSPMKGHSHVYWYRQLPEEGLKFMVYLQKENIIDESGMPKERFSAEFPKEGPSILRIQQVVRGDSAAYFCASSIDRAYGYTFGSGTRLTVV.

CDR3 nucleotides: TGTGCCAGCAGCCCAAGACAGGCGTCCTACAATGAGCAGTTCTTC. Translation: CASSPRQASYNEQFF. V and J are TRBV7-9 and TRBJ2-1; a weak D match, TRBD1 (6 bases). The CDR3 runs 15 residues. V lost 5 bases and J 1 base, leaving 12 bases between the germline ends. Looked up from germline, CDR1 is SEHNR and CDR2 is FQNEAQ (reference sequence).

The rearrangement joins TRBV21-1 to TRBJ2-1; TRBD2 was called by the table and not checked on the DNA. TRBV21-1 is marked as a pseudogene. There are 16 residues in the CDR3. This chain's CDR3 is CASSNKGGAVVNEQFF. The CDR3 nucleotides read TGTGCCAGCAGCAACAAGGGGGGGGCAGTGGTCAATGAGCAGTTCTTC.

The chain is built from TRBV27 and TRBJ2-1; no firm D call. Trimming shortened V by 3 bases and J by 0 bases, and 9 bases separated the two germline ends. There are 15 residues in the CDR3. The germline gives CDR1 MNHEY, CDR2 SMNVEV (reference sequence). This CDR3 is CASSFGRTSYNEQFF. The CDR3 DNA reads TGTGCCAGCAGTTTCGGGCGGACCTCCTACAATGAGCAGTTCTTC.

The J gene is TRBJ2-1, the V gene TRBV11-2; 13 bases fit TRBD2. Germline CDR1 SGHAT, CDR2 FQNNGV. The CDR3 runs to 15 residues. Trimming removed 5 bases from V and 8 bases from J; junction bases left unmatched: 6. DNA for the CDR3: TGTGCCAGCAGCCCACTAGCGGGAGGGCCATATGAGCAGTTCTTC. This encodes CASSPLAGGPYEQFF.

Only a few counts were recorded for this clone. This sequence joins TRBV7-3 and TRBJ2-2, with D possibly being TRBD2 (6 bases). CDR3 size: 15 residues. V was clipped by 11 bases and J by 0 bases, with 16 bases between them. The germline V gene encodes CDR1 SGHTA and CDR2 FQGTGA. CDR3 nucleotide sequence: TGTGCCTCCGCGGTGGGGACTGCGAACACCGGGGAGCTGTTTTTT. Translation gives CASAVGTANTGELFF.

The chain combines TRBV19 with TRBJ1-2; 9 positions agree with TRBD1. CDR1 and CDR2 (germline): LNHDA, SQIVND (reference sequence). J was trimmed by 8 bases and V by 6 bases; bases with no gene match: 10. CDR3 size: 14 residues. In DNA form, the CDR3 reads TGTGCCAGTAGCGGAACAGGGGGCGCGGTAGGCTACACCTTC. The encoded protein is CASSGTGGAVGYTF. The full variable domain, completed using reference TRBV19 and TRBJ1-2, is DGGITQSPKYLFRKEGQNVTLSCEQNLNHDAMYWYRQDPGQGLRLIYYSQIVNDFQKGDIAEGYSVSREKKESFPLTVTSAQKNPTAFYLCASSGTGGAVGYTFGSGTRLTVV.

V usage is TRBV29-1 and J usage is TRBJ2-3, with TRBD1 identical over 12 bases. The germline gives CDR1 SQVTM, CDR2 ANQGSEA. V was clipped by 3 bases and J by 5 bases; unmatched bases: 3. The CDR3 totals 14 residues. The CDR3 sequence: CSVDGTGGIDTQYF. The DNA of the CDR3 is TGCAGCGTTGACGGGACAGGGGGCATAGATACGCAGTATTTT.